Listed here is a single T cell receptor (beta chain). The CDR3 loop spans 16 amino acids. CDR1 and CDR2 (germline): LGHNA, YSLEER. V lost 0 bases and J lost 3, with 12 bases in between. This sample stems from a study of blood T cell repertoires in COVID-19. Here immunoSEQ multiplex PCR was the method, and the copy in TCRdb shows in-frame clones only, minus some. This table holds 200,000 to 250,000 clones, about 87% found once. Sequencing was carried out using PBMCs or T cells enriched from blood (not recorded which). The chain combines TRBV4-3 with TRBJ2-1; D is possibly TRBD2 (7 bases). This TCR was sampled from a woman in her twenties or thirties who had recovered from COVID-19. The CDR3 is CASSQDRGAIYNEQFF. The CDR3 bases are TGCGCCAGCAGCCAAGACCGGGGGGCTATCTACAATGAGCAGTTCTTC.